This entry concerns a single TCR beta chain. Its antigen is not identified. With 60 Vbeta and 13 Jbeta primers, the PCR was carried out. Libraries were prepared by immunoSEQ multiplex PCR; TCRdb keeps only in-frame clonotypes and omits some of them. Among about 140,000 clones listed, 61% were seen once. The CDR3 has 15 amino acids. After removal of 6 bases from V and 0 bases from J, the junction contained 6 bases not matched to a gene. Germline assignment: CDR1 MDHEN and CDR2 SYDVKM. The data were obtained in a study of cytomegalovirus exposure and HLA in healthy donors. Study-wide findings and caveats: In a later analysis, compared with equally common non-associated chains, HLA-associated beta chains were more expanded. Confirmation was obtained in vitro that a few CMV-associated chains are specific for CMV antigens. Roughly uniform depth of sequencing across donors was assumed in presence/absence analyses. Later on, an analysis showed TCR association rates differing by HLA locus, with DRB1 the most and HLA-C the fewest.

The receptor comes from a male donor in good health and CMV-seronegative. The sample consisted of PBMCs. This chain links TRBV28 with TRBJ2-5; 8 bases are shared with TRBD1. As DNA, the CDR3 is TGTGCCAGCAGCCCAGGGGGCGGGTACCAAGAGACCCAGTACTTC. Translated: CASSPGGGYQETQYF.